A selection of T cell receptor beta chains follows, all from one sample in a study of blood T cell repertoires in COVID-19. Profiling relied on immunoSEQ multiplex PCR, and the TCRdb table lists in-frame clones only, not all of them. The sample shows some 310,000 clones, around 86% of them seen only once. What was sequenced was peripheral blood. The receptors shown here come from a man in his forties or fifties with active or convalescent COVID-19. The CDR3 runs from the conserved cysteine through the conserved F or W. D genes are given only for firm matches. A clone size is listed for some rows: how often the clone was seen (once, few, many), or a class if it is expanded.

D	V	size	J	CDR3	DNA
NA	TRBV30	NA	TRBJ2-7	CAWKSRGLQYF	TGTGCCTGGAAGTCCAGGGGATTGCAGTACTTC
NA	TRBV7-2	NA	TRBJ1-4	CASSQRGEKLFF	TGTGCCAGCAGCCAGCGGGGTGAAAAACTGTTTTTT
TRBD1	TRBV27	NA	TRBJ2-7	CASGDSMGIYEQYF	TGTGCCAGTGGGGACAGTATGGGGATCTACGAGCAGTACTTC
NA	TRBV5-1	NA	TRBJ1-2	CASSLGWGDANYGYTF	TGCGCCAGCAGCTTGGGGTGGGGCGACGCTAACTATGGCTACACCTTC
NA	TRBV7-9	NA	TRBJ2-5	CAGGDGGGETQYF	TGTGCCGGAGGCGACGGAGGAGGAGAGACCCAGTACTTC
NA	TRBV5-1	NA	TRBJ1-1	CASSLNRANTEAFF	TGCGCCAGCAGCTTGAACAGGGCGAACACTGAAGCTTTCTTT
NA	TRBV29-1	NA	TRBJ1-2	CSANPWTEAYGYTF	TGCAGCGCCAACCCTTGGACAGAAGCCTATGGCTACACCTTC
TRBD1	TRBV11-3	NA	TRBJ2-1	CASSLSKGGRNNEQFF	TGTGCCAGCAGCTTATCCAAAGGGGGCAGAAACAATGAGCAGTTCTTC
TRBD2	TRBV25-1	NA	TRBJ2-5	CASSVGSGGWETQYF	TGTGCCAGCAGTGTTGGTAGCGGGGGGTGGGAGACCCAGTACTTC
NA	TRBV27	NA	TRBJ2-5	CASSVDRRETQYF	TGTGCCAGCAGTGTAGACAGGAGGGAGACCCAGTACTTC
NA	TRBV7-6	NA	TRBJ1-2	CASSLFKTGGYTF	TGTGCCAGCAGCTTATTTAAAACAGGCGGCTACACCTTC
TRBD1	TRBV2	NA	TRBJ1-6	CATSGGQGTFPLHF	TGTGCCACCAGTGGGGGACAGGGGACATTTCCCCTCCACTTT
TRBD1	TRBV3-1/TRBV3-2	NA	TRBJ2-7	CASSPPGQGEQYF	TGTGCCAGCAGCCCGCCGGGACAGGGAGAGCAGTACTTC
TRBD1	TRBV19	NA	TRBJ1-2	CASSTGTGNYGYTF	TGTGCCAGTAGTACCGGGACAGGGAACTATGGCTACACCTTC
TRBD2	TRBV7-2	NA	TRBJ2-1	CASTLLGGAPNEQFF	TGTGCCAGCACCTTATTGGGAGGGGCCCCCAATGAGCAGTTCTTC
NA	TRBV14	NA	TRBJ2-3	CASSQRAIRGFSTDTQYF	TGTGCCAGCAGCCAAAGAGCGATCAGGGGTTTTTCCACAGATACGCAGTATTTT
TRBD1	TRBV12-5	NA	TRBJ2-7	CASGRQGTYEQYF	TGTGCTAGTGGTAGACAGGGGACCTACGAGCAGTACTTC
TRBD2	TRBV7-8	once	TRBJ2-2	CASSLAWASGGTGELFF	TGTGCCAGCAGCTTAGCGTGGGCTAGCGGGGGCACCGGGGAGCTGTTTTTT
NA	TRBV19	NA	TRBJ2-7	CASSAGFRTSYEQYF	TGTGCCAGTAGTGCGGGGTTCCGAACTTCCTACGAGCAGTACTTC
TRBD2	TRBV7-2	NA	TRBJ2-7	CASSPLAGGPYEQYF	TGTGCCAGCAGCCCACTAGCGGGAGGGCCCTACGAGCAGTACTTC